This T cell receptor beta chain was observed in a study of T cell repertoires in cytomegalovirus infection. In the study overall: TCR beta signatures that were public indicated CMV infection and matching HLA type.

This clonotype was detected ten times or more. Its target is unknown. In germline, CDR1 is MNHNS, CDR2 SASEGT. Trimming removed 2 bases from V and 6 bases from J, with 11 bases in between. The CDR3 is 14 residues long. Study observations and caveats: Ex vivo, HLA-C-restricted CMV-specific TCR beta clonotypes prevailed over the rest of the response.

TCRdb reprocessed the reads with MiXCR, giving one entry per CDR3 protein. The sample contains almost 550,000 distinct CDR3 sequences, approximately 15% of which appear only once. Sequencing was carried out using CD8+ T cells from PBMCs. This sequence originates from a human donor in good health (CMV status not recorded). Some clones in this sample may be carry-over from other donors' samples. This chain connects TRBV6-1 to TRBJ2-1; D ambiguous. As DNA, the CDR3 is TGTGCCAGCAGTGAACTGACTGGAACCAATGAGCAGTTCTTC. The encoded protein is CASSELTGTNEQFF.